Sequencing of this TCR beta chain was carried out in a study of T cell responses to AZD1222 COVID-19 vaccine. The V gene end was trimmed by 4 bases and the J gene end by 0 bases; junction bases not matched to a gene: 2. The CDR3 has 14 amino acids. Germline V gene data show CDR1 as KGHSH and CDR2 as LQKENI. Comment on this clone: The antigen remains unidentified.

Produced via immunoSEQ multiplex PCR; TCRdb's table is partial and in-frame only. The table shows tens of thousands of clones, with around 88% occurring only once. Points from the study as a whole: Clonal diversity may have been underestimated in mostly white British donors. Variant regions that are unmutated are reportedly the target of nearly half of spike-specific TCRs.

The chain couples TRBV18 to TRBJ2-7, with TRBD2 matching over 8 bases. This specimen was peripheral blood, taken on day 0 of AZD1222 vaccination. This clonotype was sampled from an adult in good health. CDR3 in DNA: TGTGCCAGCTCACTAGCGGGGAGCTCCTACGAGCAGTACTTC. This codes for CASSLAGSSYEQYF.